This TCR beta chain came from a study of cytomegalovirus exposure and HLA in healthy donors. The CDR3 contains 15 residues. With 4 bases clipped from V and 2 bases from J, the junction kept 9 bases outside the gene matches. The germline CDR1 and CDR2 sequences are SGHKS and YYEKEE (reference sequence). The PCR was carried out with 60 Vbeta primers and 13 Jbeta primers. Measured with immunoSEQ multiplex PCR; TCRdb has only the in-frame clones, and not every one. The table shows fewer than 150,000 clones, with roughly 80% occurring only once. This sequence was found in a man aged 55 to 70 in good health and CMV-seropositive. The sequencing sample was made of PBMCs. The chain carries TRBV5-5 and TRBJ2-7, with TRBD1 identical over 7 bases. The CDR3 region has the DNA TGTGCCAGCAGCACACTAAAGGGGGCCCCCTACGAGCAGTACTTC. Amino acids: CASSTLKGAPYEQYF.